The 21 T cell receptor beta chains below were found in one sample sequenced in a study of T cell responses to AZD1222 COVID-19 vaccine. Generated by immunoSEQ multiplex PCR, the TCRdb table keeps only in-frame clones and is missing some. Among 150,000 to 200,000 clones listed, more than 70% were seen once. The sequencing here drew on peripheral blood, taken 28 days after the second AZD1222 dose. The receptor source for this set is an adult who received the AZD1222 COVID-19 vaccine.

The chain joins TRBV28 to TRBJ1-2; 11 bases align to TRBD1. The germline V gene has CDR1 MDHEN and CDR2 SYDVKM. Trimming cost V 8 bases and J 8 bases; bases outside gene matches: 7. CDR3 length equals 13 residues. In nucleotides, the CDR3 is TGTGCCAGCCTGGACAGGGGGCGGGAGGGCTACACCTTC. Protein: CASLDRGREGYTF.

This chain links TRBV7-2 with TRBJ1-5; TRBD1 is a possible D gene (5 bases). There are 15 residues in the CDR3. The V and J ends lost 3 bases and 0 bases respectively, with 9 bases between them. Germline V CDR1 and CDR2: SGHTA, FQGNSA. The CDR3 DNA is TGTGCCAGCAGCTTTGACAGACTTAGCAATCAGCCCCAGCATTTT. Its protein product is CASSFDRLSNQPQHF.

The V and J genes are TRBV2 and TRBJ2-1; tentatively, D is TRBD2 (6 bases). Trimming pared 4 bases from V and 4 bases from J, leaving 11 bases between. The CDR3 has 14 amino acids. Germline CDR1 SNHLY, CDR2 FYNNEI. The CDR3 nucleotides are TGTGCCAGCAGTGGAGGTAGCGGTTACAATGAGCAGTTCTTC. Its protein product is CASSGGSGYNEQFF.

The chain recombines TRBV2 with TRBJ2-7, with TRBD1 matching over 8 bases. The CDR3 has 16 residues. The trim removed 6 bases at V and 7 bases at J, leaving 17 bases unmatched. CDR1 is SNHLY, CDR2 FYNNEI, per germline. The CDR3 here is CASSGGPGQAPLEQYF. The DNA for the CDR3 is TGTGCCAGCAGCGGAGGACCGGGACAGGCCCCTCTGGAGCAGTACTTC.

This clone was seen just once. This chain joins TRBV27 and TRBJ2-7, with D uncertain. V was pared by 5 bases and J by 0 bases, with 17 bases between. CDR1 and CDR2 from the germline V gene are MNHEY and SMNVEV (reference sequence). The CDR3 is 16 amino acids. The CDR3 sequence is CASSPIGRSSSYEQYF. As DNA, the CDR3 is TGTGCCAGCAGTCCTATTGGGCGGTCGAGCTCCTACGAGCAGTACTTC.

The J gene is TRBJ1-1, the V gene TRBV6-5, with D uncertain. Per germline, CDR1 MNHEY and CDR2 SVGAGI. V shed 7 bases and J shed 4 bases, with 13 bases lying between them. The CDR3 consists of 13 residues. CDR3 DNA: TGTGCCAGCATCTCCGAGGGCCTCACTGAAGCTTTCTTT. Its translation is CASISEGLTEAFF.

This clone is a singleton in its sample. This sequence joins TRBV7-2 and TRBJ1-2; D is perhaps TRBD1 (5 bases). CDR1 SGHTA and CDR2 FQGNSA come from the germline V gene. Trimming shortened V by 5 bases and J by 8 bases, and 15 bases separated the two germline ends. The CDR3 length is 13 residues. The DNA for the CDR3 is TGTGCCAGCAGCCCCCTGGAGGGGAGCGGCTACACCTTC. Translating it yields CASSPLEGSGYTF. Based on the CDR3 plus reference TRBV7-2 and TRBJ1-2, the full variable domain is GAGVSQSPSNKVTEKGKDVELRCDPISGHTALYWYRQSLGQGLEFLIYFQGNSAPDKSGLPSDRFSAERTGGSVSTLTIQRTQQEDSAVYLCASSPLEGSGYTFGSGTRLTVV.

CDR3 protein: CASSQDLGALANEQFF. The CDR3 nucleotides read TGTGCCAGCAGCCAAGATCTAGGGGCCCTAGCTAATGAGCAGTTCTTC. The chain combines TRBV14 with TRBJ2-1; either TRBD1 or TRBD2 may supply D (5 bases each). The CDR3 runs to 16 residues. Germline values: CDR1 SGHDN, CDR2 FVKESK. Between the trimmed V and J ends, which lost 0 bases and 7 bases, there was a span of 16 bases.

V gene TRBV5-8 combines with J gene TRBJ2-4, with 7 positions matching TRBD1. V shed 0 bases and J 8 bases; nucleotides not matched to a gene: 11. Germline V lookup: CDR1 SGHTS, CDR2 YDEGEE. The CDR3 totals 16 residues. CDR3 amino acids: CASSLAVRGLLDIQYF. The CDR3 nucleotides are TGTGCCAGCAGCTTGGCCGTGAGGGGGCTGTTGGACATTCAGTACTTC.

CDR3 sequence reads: CASRGRERTGELFF. The CDR3 DNA reads TGTGCCAGCAGAGGGAGGGAACGGACCGGGGAGCTGTTTTTT. The rearrangement links TRBV2 to TRBJ2-2; 7 bases line up with TRBD2. This CDR3 region has 14 residues. Germline V CDR1 and CDR2: SNHLY, FYNNEI. Losses at the gene ends were 6 bases for V and 5 bases for J; bases not matched to a gene: 6.

This clone was counted only a few times. The chain is built from TRBV2 and TRBJ2-7, with 9 nucleotides matching TRBD2. J lost 0 bases, V lost 6 bases, and 9 bases had no gene match. This CDR3 spans 16 amino acids. Germline V gene lookup returns CDR1 SNHLY and CDR2 FYNNEI. In nucleotides, the CDR3 is TGTGCCAGCAGCCTCGAGGCGGGACTAGCCTCCTACGAGCAGTACTTC. It is translated as CASSLEAGLASYEQYF.

This chain joins TRBV28 and TRBJ2-7; no clear D gene. Germline CDR1 reads MDHEN; CDR2 reads SYDVKM. This CDR3 has 14 amino acids. Trimming pared 6 bases from V and 5 bases from J, leaving 17 bases between. This CDR3 is CASSPPSLRHEQYF. The CDR3 DNA reads as TGTGCCAGCAGCCCTCCCTCTCTAAGACACGAGCAGTACTTC.

The gene calls are TRBV21-1 and TRBJ2-1; the D segment call TRBD1 is taken from the table without a DNA check. TRBV21-1 is a recognized pseudogene. The length of the CDR3 is 15 residues. DNA for the CDR3: TGTGCCAGCAGCAAAGCACGGGACACCTACAATGAGCAGTTCTTC. Translated, it gives CASSKARDTYNEQFF.

V usage is TRBV5-6 and J usage is TRBJ1-4; 8 bases align to TRBD1. There are 16 residues in the CDR3. V dropped 3 bases and J dropped 8; count of bases not matched to a gene: 12. Germline CDR1 and CDR2: SGHDT and YYEEEE. CDR3 coding DNA: TGTGCCAGCAGCTCGGAACTCCGGGACAGGCCAGAAAAACTGTTTTTT. Amino acids: CASSSELRDRPEKLFF.

The chain carries TRBV27 and TRBJ2-2, with 10 bases lining up with TRBD1. CDR3 size: 16 residues. J lost 7 bases, V lost 5 bases, and 10 bases had no gene match. Germline-derived CDR1 and CDR2 are MNHEY and SMNVEV (reference sequence). The DNA for the CDR3 is TGTGCCAGCAGTACCCCCGCGACAGGGGGCATCGGGGAGCTGTTTTTT. This codes for CASSTPATGGIGELFF.

This clone was observed a single time. The V gene is TRBV11-2, the J gene TRBJ2-1; D call uncertain. This CDR3 region has 16 residues. The germline gives CDR1 SGHAT, CDR2 FQNNGV. Trimming cost V 5 bases and J 0 bases, with 14 bases left between them. CDR3 residues: CASSIPDGSSYNEQFF. CDR3 nucleotide sequence: TGTGCCAGCAGCATCCCCGACGGTAGCTCCTACAATGAGCAGTTCTTC.

This clone was detected only a few times. The V gene is TRBV19, the J gene TRBJ2-1, with TRBD2 matching over 12 bases. CDR1 LNHDA and CDR2 SQIVND come from the germline V gene (reference sequence). Trimming removed 4 bases from V and 0 bases from J; junction bases left unmatched: 4. The CDR3 consists of 17 residues. DNA of the CDR3: TGTGCCAGTAGTAGGGGACTAGCGGGCTACTCCTACAATGAGCAGTTCTTC. Residues: CASSRGLAGYSYNEQFF.

DNA for the CDR3: TGTGCCAGCAGTGGGGGCGCGGGAGGGCCCAATGAGCAGTTCTTC. Residues: CASSGGAGGPNEQFF. This chain connects TRBV2 to TRBJ2-1, with 9 bases identical to TRBD2. This CDR3 contains 15 residues. Germline V gives CDR1 SNHLY, CDR2 FYNNEI. V lost 4 bases and J lost 6; bases outside the gene matches: 7.

This chain joins TRBV19 and TRBJ2-7; D possibly corresponds to TRBD1 (6 bases). CDR1 LNHDA and CDR2 SQIVND come from the germline V gene (reference sequence). The CDR3 length is 16 residues. Trimming left V 5 bases short and J 2 bases short, with 19 bases between. The CDR3 region is CASSAGAPGQTYEQYF. In nucleotides, the CDR3 is TGTGCCAGTAGTGCCGGGGCTCCGGGACAAACCTACGAGCAGTACTTC.

This chain links TRBV4-2 with TRBJ2-7, with 10 bases fitting TRBD1. The V gene's germline CDR1 is LGHNA and CDR2 YNFKEQ. With V trimmed by 0 bases and J by 5 bases, 4 bases remained unmatched. CDR3 length equals 15 residues. The CDR3 nucleotides read TGTGCCAGCAGCCAAGAAGGGACAGGGGTCCACGAGCAGTACTTC. As protein: CASSQEGTGVHEQYF.

This clone has only one observation. The chain is built from TRBV21-1 and TRBJ2-7; the table names TRBD2, a call not compared with the DNA. TRBV21-1 is described as a pseudogene. This CDR3 is built from 15 residues. The DNA for the CDR3 is TGTGCCAGCAGCCCCCCTACCCGGGAGCCCTACGAGCAGTACTTC. Encoded protein: CASSPPTREPYEQYF.